The clone carrying this TCR beta chain came up a few times. What it recognizes is unknown. Germline values: CDR1 DFQATT, CDR2 SNEGSKA (reference sequence). V lost 2 bases to trimming and J lost 6 bases, with 20 bases between them. CDR3 size: 16 residues. TCRdb re-called the reads through MiXCR, storing one row per CDR3 protein. The sample lists about 160,000 distinct CDR3 sequences; 15% to 20% were seen once. The data were taken from a study of T cell repertoires in cytomegalovirus infection. Study-level background: A matching HLA type, together with CMV infection, was signaled by public TCR beta signatures.

Findings of the study overall: The response measured ex vivo was dominated by TCR beta clonotypes (HLA-C-restricted and CMV-specific). People with CMV and the relevant HLA were identified by cumulative public TCR beta family frequency.

The chain carries TRBV20-1 and TRBJ2-1; tentatively, D is TRBD1 or TRBD2 (5 bases each). This TCR was recovered from a human donor in good health (CMV status not recorded). Some clones in this sample may be carry-over from other donors' samples. The sequenced sample was CD8+ T cells from PBMCs. Here the CDR3 DNA reads TGCAGTGCTAGAATGGTGGGACGGATCCGACCCAATGAGCAGTTCTTC. This encodes CSARMVGRIRPNEQFF.